This T cell receptor (beta chain) originates from a study of T cell changes during pregnancy in multiple sclerosis. Libraries were prepared by immunoSEQ multiplex PCR; TCRdb keeps only in-frame clonotypes and omits some of them. The data show almost 65,000 clones, 80% to 95% seen once. The material sequenced was peripheral blood, taken in the first trimester of pregnancy. The source is a female donor with multiple sclerosis, enrolled in a pregnancy study.

The CDR3 sequence is CASGFKENYEQYF. The CDR3 coding sequence is TGTGCTAGTGGTTTCAAAGAGAACTACGAGCAGTACTTC. The rearrangement joins TRBV12-5 to TRBJ2-7; D not resolved. The germline V gene has CDR1 LGHNT and CDR2 FRNRAP. The CDR3 consists of 13 residues. Trimming cost V 3 bases and J 3 bases, with 9 bases left between them.